One sample yielded the 9 T cell receptor beta chains listed below, sequenced in a study of response to subunit inactivated influenza vaccine. MiXCR was run by TCRdb on the RT-PCR reads, yielding one entry per CDR3 protein. The table shows more than 450,000 distinct CDR3 sequences, with approximately 10% occurring only once. In addition, the sample was reused for a study of T cells expressing NK-cell markers. That paper states: UMIs accompanied the 5'RACE template switching by which TCR beta cDNA was made.

The sequencing used PBMCs from blood, collected on the day of vaccination. These receptors originate from a man aged 45-60 years who received an inactivated influenza vaccine.

The V and J genes are TRBV5-1 and TRBJ2-5; D is perhaps TRBD1 (6 bases). V was trimmed by 0 bases and J by 6 bases, leaving 15 bases between them. Per the germline V gene, CDR1 is SGHRS and CDR2 is YFSETQ. The CDR3 loop spans 15 amino acids. In DNA, the CDR3 is TGCGCCAGCAGCTTGGATGGGCAGGGGTTGAAGACCCAGTACTTC. This sequence encodes CASSLDGQGLKTQYF.

The V and J genes are TRBV30 and TRBJ1-2; a possible D gene is TRBD1 (5 bases). The CDR3 extends over 15 amino acids. From germline, CDR1 is GTSNPN and CDR2 SVGIG (reference sequence). The V end lost 7 bases, the J end lost 0 bases, and 18 bases lay between the germline ends. Here the CDR3 DNA reads TGTGCCTCGCACCGTCCGGGGGGAGCTAACTATGGCTACACCTTC. Encoded protein: CASHRPGGANYGYTF. The whole variable domain, filled in from reference TRBV30 and TRBJ1-2, reads SQTIHQWPATLVQPVGSPLSLECTVEGTSNPNLYWYRQAAGRGLQLLFYSVGIGQISSEVPQNLSASRPQDRQFILSSKKLLLSDSGFYLCASHRPGGANYGYTFGSGTRLTVV.

The sample holds many counts of this clonotype. The rearrangement links TRBV10-3 to TRBJ1-2, with D maybe TRBD1 (6 bases). Germline V gene lookup returns CDR1 ENHRY and CDR2 SYGVKD. V lost 5 bases, J lost 6 bases, and 19 bases lay in between. The length of the CDR3 is 15 residues. CDR3 in DNA: TGTGCCATCAGTTCACCAGGGGCTCGGTCAAATGGCTACACCTTC. Protein product: CAISSPGARSNGYTF.

V gene TRBV6-5 combines with J gene TRBJ2-1; 9 bases line up with TRBD1. Losses at the gene ends were 3 bases for V and 8 bases for J; bases not matched to a gene: 8. CDR3 length: 15 residues. Germline assignment: CDR1 MNHEY and CDR2 SVGAGI. As DNA, the CDR3 is TGTGCCAGCAGTTATACGGGACAGGGACTCCATGAGCAGTTCTTC. This codes for CASSYTGQGLHEQFF.

This clonotype was seen a handful of times. The rearrangement links TRBV6-5 to TRBJ2-2; D is possibly TRBD2 (6 bases). CDR1 is MNHEY, CDR2 SVGAGI, per germline. Between the trimmed V and J ends, which lost 2 bases and 10 bases, there was a span of 14 bases. This CDR3 comprises 14 residues. CDR3 amino acids: CASSYGGWGSELFF. For the CDR3, the DNA is TGTGCCAGCAGTTACGGGGGGTGGGGATCGGAGCTGTTTTTT.

This clonotype appeared many times. The chain has TRBV12-3 or TRBV12-4 and TRBJ2-5, with TRBD2 matching over 7 bases. The V gene end was trimmed by 6 bases and the J gene end by 2 bases; junction bases not matched to a gene: 12. CDR3 length: 16 residues. CDR3: CASSPKTSPRQETQYF. DNA of the CDR3: TGTGCCAGCAGCCCAAAGACTAGCCCCAGACAAGAGACCCAGTACTTC.

This clonotype was seen a handful of times. The rearrangement joins TRBV7-9 to TRBJ2-1, with TRBD1 as a possible D gene (6 bases). CDR1 and CDR2 (germline): SEHNR, FQNEAQ (reference sequence). The CDR3 has 15 residues. V was cut by 3 bases and J by 5 bases, with 14 bases left in between. The CDR3 DNA follows: TGTGCCAGCAGCTTTTGGGGGCAGGAAAACAATGAGCAGTTCTTC. Translation: CASSFWGQENNEQFF.

This clonotype came up a few times. The chain carries TRBV7-9 and TRBJ2-3, with D tentatively TRBD1 (6 bases). The CDR3 is 12 amino acids. V was trimmed by 9 bases and J by 3 bases, leaving 10 bases between them. The germline V gene encodes CDR1 SEHNR and CDR2 FQNEAQ (reference sequence). The CDR3 loop is CASARGTDTQYF. The CDR3 DNA follows: TGTGCCAGTGCGAGGGGGACAGATACGCAGTATTTT.

This clonotype was found many times. The chain is built from TRBV20-1 and TRBJ2-3; the D gene is possibly TRBD2 (6 bases). The CDR3 contains 16 residues. Germline V lookup: CDR1 DFQATT, CDR2 SNEGSKA (reference sequence). Trimming removed 5 bases at V and 2 bases at J, with 20 bases between. The CDR3 loop reads CSAGGLVGSVTDTQYF. CDR3 in DNA: TGCAGTGCTGGGGGGTTAGTAGGGTCTGTCACAGATACGCAGTATTTT.